The 8 T cell receptor beta chains below come from one sample, sequenced in a study of shared clonotypes between healthy human individuals. The method was immunoSEQ multiplex PCR; TCRdb's version includes in-frame clones alone and lacks a portion of them. The repertoire has 550,000 to 850,000 clones, less than 85% of them found once; the top ten carry 1.5% to 2%. Sequencing input: memory CD4+ T cells sorted from blood. Subset specified: CD45RA-negative fraction. The receptor source for this set is a woman aged 25 to 39 in good health.

Comment on this clone: The identical CDR3 is also encoded by other nucleotide sequences in the sample. This chain links TRBV9 with TRBJ1-5; no definite D call. V was pared by 0 bases and J by 0 bases, with 7 bases between. The CDR3 has 15 amino acids. CDR1 is SGDLS and CDR2 is YYNGEE in the germline V gene. The CDR3 here is CASSVGPVSNQPQHF. The CDR3 nucleotides are TGTGCCAGCAGCGTAGGGCCAGTTAGCAATCAGCCCCAGCATTTT.

The chain uses TRBV4-1 and TRBJ2-1; 10 nucleotides align to TRBD2. The CDR3 contains 18 residues. Trimming at V came to 1 base and at J to 10 bases, leaving 16 bases not matched to a gene. Germline-derived CDR1 and CDR2 are MGHRA and YSYEKL. The CDR3 DNA follows: TGCGCCAGCAGCCAAGGGAGAGCAAGGACTAGCGGTCTTTCCGAGCAGTTCTTC. It is translated as CASSQGRARTSGLSEQFF.

The chain uses TRBV19 and TRBJ2-7, with TRBD2 as a possible D gene (5 bases). Germline V gives CDR1 LNHDA, CDR2 SQIVND (reference sequence). The CDR3 sequence is 12 residues long. The V and J ends lost 7 bases and 6 bases respectively, with 13 bases between them. CDR3 nucleotides: TGTGCCAGTATAGACGGGGTCGGCGAGCAGTACTTC. It encodes CASIDGVGEQYF.

This chain joins TRBV7-9 and TRBJ2-1; D tentatively reads TRBD1 or TRBD2 (7 bases each). CDR1 is SEHNR, CDR2 FQNEAQ, per germline (reference sequence). CDR3 length: 13 amino acids. V was trimmed by 3 bases and J by 8 bases, leaving 11 bases between them. The CDR3 is CASSFRGGHEQFF. The DNA of the CDR3 is TGTGCCAGCAGCTTCAGGGGGGGCCATGAGCAGTTCTTC.

This clone occurred once. The rearrangement uses TRBV4-1 and TRBJ2-7; TRBD2 matches at 9 bases. Germline-derived CDR1 and CDR2 are MGHRA and YSYEKL. V lost 3 bases to trimming and J lost 6 bases; unmatched junction nucleotides: 9. This CDR3 spans 15 amino acids. The DNA of the CDR3 is TGCGCCAGCAGCCAGCCGACTAGCGGAAGATTCGAGCAGTACTTC. The encoded protein is CASSQPTSGRFEQYF.

The chain recombines TRBV19 with TRBJ2-2; D perhaps matches TRBD1 (6 bases). Germline V lookup: CDR1 LNHDA, CDR2 SQIVND (reference sequence). V was trimmed by 5 bases and J by 5 bases, leaving 15 bases between them. The CDR3 has 15 residues. CDR3 in amino acids: CASSATGSWTGELFF. In DNA form, the CDR3 reads TGTGCCAGTAGTGCAACAGGGTCCTGGACCGGGGAGCTGTTTTTT.

This clone was found a few times. The chain couples TRBV29-1 to TRBJ2-6; TRBD1 aligns across 7 bases. This CDR3 comprises 14 residues. The ends lost 7 bases at V and 2 bases at J; junction bases unmatched: 5. The germline CDR1 and CDR2 sequences are SQVTM and ANQGSEA. CDR3: CSAKTGTGANVLTF. The CDR3 DNA reads as TGCAGCGCCAAGACAGGGACTGGGGCCAACGTCCTGACTTTC. The full variable domain, with the rest looked up from reference TRBV29-1 and TRBJ2-6, is SAVISQKPSRDICQRGTSLTIQCQVDSQVTMMFWYRQQPGQSLTLIATANQGSEATYESGFVIDKFPISRPNLTFSTLTVSNMSPEDSSIYLCSAKTGTGANVLTFGAGSRLTVL.

V and J are TRBV14 and TRBJ2-7, with 7 bases fitting TRBD1. Germline loops: CDR1 SGHDN, CDR2 FVKESK. V lost 1 base to trimming and J lost 3 bases; unmatched junction nucleotides: 6. The CDR3 has 15 residues. CDR3 DNA: TGTGCCAGCAGCCAAGTGGGGACAGCCAGCTACGAGCAGTACTTC. Translation: CASSQVGTASYEQYF.